The clone carrying this T cell receptor (beta chain) was counted only a few times. Its cognate antigen is unknown. The data were obtained in a study of blood T cells in healthy people across ages. Germline V CDR1 and CDR2: DFQATT, SNEGSKA (reference sequence). V dropped 3 bases and J dropped 0 bases, with 9 bases sitting between them. The CDR3 spans 13 residues. With a J-beta primer mix and a sample-barcoded 5' primer, a second PCR ran about 6 to 11 cycles. TCRdb itself ran the 5' RACE reads through MiXCR, one entry per CDR3 protein. The table shows 1.5 million to 2 million distinct CDR3 sequences, with approximately 30% occurring only once. General study points: Because sorting was not performed, PBMCs prevented conclusive naive versus antigen-experienced comparison.

Sequencing input: blood. The gene calls are TRBV20-1 and TRBJ2-7; no clear D gene. The source of this sequence is a woman under 40 in good health. CDR3 DNA: TGCAGTGCTAGGGACGTATACTCCTACGAGCAGTACTTC. Translating gives CSARDVYSYEQYF.